This T cell receptor beta chain originates from a study of blood T cell repertoires in COVID-19. Study summary: Acute-phase and convalescent COVID-19 samples originated in the United States, Italy and Spain. In each case, the material was cDNA or gDNA derived from T cells, B-cell-depleted T cells, or PBMCs.

Per the original methods: Amplifying reference gene primers gave estimates of nucleated cell counts. Sequencing was performed with immunoSEQ multiplex PCR; in TCRdb, only in-frame clones are kept and a portion is missing. V, J and clone size were drawn from that table, and D and trimming were deduced from the DNA. The repertoire includes roughly 100,000 clones, approximately 84% of them detected once, and over 9.5% sits in the top ten. The germline V gene has CDR1 SGHTA and CDR2 FQGNSA. V shed 1 base and J 6 bases; nucleotides not matched to a gene: 4. CDR3 size: 14 residues. The rearrangement joins TRBV7-2 to TRBJ2-7; 9 bases agree with TRBD1. The sample comprised peripheral blood. This TCR derives from a middle-aged man with active or convalescent COVID-19. CDR3 loop: CASSLDGTGREQYF. The CDR3 DNA sequence: TGTGCCAGCAGCTTAGACGGGACAGGGCGCGAGCAGTACTTC.